The rows below give T cell receptor beta chains drawn from one sample of a study of cytomegalovirus exposure and HLA in healthy donors. Profiling relied on immunoSEQ multiplex PCR, and the TCRdb table lists in-frame clones only, not all of them. Among 95,000 to 100,000 clones listed, around 77% were seen once. Sequences were obtained from PBMCs. The receptors come from a female donor in good health and CMV-seronegative. Each CDR3 is given with its conserved first and last residue. A D gene is named only where the DNA matches it firmly. A row's size may be missing; if present it is once, few, many or a size class.

. . TRBJ1-4 TRBV5-4 CASSLGFPGEKLFF TGTGCCAGCAGCTTGGGGTTCCCAGGTGAAAAACTGTTTTTT
TRBD2 . TRBJ2-3 TRBV5-1 CASSWGTAGGDTQYF TGCGCCAGCAGCTGGGGGACAGCGGGGGGAGATACGCAGTATTTT
TRBD1 . TRBJ1-5 TRBV28 CASSPTGGPNQPQHF TGTGCCAGCAGTCCGACAGGGGGACCCAATCAGCCCCAGCATTTT
. . TRBJ1-2 TRBV6-1 CASSESGRLYGYTF TGTGCCAGCAGTGAAAGCGGCCGGCTCTATGGCTACACCTTC
TRBD2 . TRBJ2-3 TRBV10-3 CAVRGGGTDTQYF TGTGCCGTAAGGGGCGGGGGGACAGATACGCAGTATTTT
. . TRBJ2-5 TRBV2 CASSVGRIETQYF TGTGCCAGCAGTGTGGGGAGAATTGAGACCCAGTACTTC
TRBD2 . TRBJ2-5 TRBV7-2 CASSLRGGSETQYF TGTGCCAGCAGCTTGAGGGGAGGGTCCGAGACCCAGTACTTC
. . TRBJ2-7 TRBV11-2 CASSLSNEQYF TGTGCCAGCAGCTTATCTAACGAGCAGTACTTC
TRBD2 . TRBJ2-7 TRBV6-9 CASSYPGLAGIGAQYF TGTGCCAGCAGTTACCCGGGACTAGCGGGAATAGGGGCGCAGTACTTC
. few TRBJ2-1 TRBV2 CASKWESEQFF TGTGCCAGCAAGTGGGAGAGTGAGCAGTTCTTC
TRBD2 . TRBJ2-3 TRBV7-6 CASSPTGAGNTDTQYF TGTGCCAGCAGCCCGACGGGAGCGGGGAACACAGATACGCAGTATTTT
. . TRBJ1-1 TRBV9 CASSVLTGGDTEAFF TGTGCCAGCAGCGTCCTCACAGGTGGGGACACTGAAGCTTTCTTT
TRBD2 few TRBJ2-1 TRBV5-1 CASSLGLAGGSEQFF TGCGCCAGCAGCTTGGGATTAGCGGGGGGCAGTGAGCAGTTCTTC
. . TRBJ2-3 TRBV7-2 CASSSPLDTQYF TGTGCCAGCAGCTCCCCACTAGATACGCAGTATTTT
TRBD1 . TRBJ2-6 TRBV9 CASSVMDRTAGANVLTF TGTGCCAGCAGCGTGATGGACAGGACGGCTGGGGCCAACGTCCTGACTTTC
. . TRBJ1-2 TRBV7-8 CASSLARANYGYTF TGTGCCAGCAGCTTAGCCAGGGCTAACTATGGCTACACCTTC
TRBD1 . TRBJ2-1 TRBV11-2 CASSLWTGGNEQFF TGTGCCAGCAGCTTATGGACAGGGGGCAATGAGCAGTTCTTC
. . TRBJ2-1 TRBV2 CASILTTEQFF TGTGCCAGCATACTCACTACTGAGCAGTTCTTC
. . TRBJ2-1 TRBV6-1 CASSGSYNEQFF TGTGCCAGCAGTGGTAGCTACAATGAGCAGTTCTTC
TRBD1 . TRBJ2-3 TRBV11-2 CASSLVVGTDTDTQYF TGTGCCAGCAGCTTAGTTGTAGGGACAGACACAGATACGCAGTATTTT
. . TRBJ1-2 TRBV4-1 CASSAAGLPYGYTF TGCGCCAGCAGCGCGGCGGGACTGCCGTATGGCTACACCTTC
. . TRBJ2-7 TRBV11-3 CASSRQDSYEQYF TGTGCCAGCAGCCGGCAGGACTCCTACGAGCAGTACTTC
TRBD1 . TRBJ2-2 TRBV19 CASSMTGIAGELFF TGTGCCAGTAGTATGACAGGGATAGCCGGGGAGCTGTTTTTT
TRBD2 . TRBJ2-3 TRBV30 CAWNPGLAGGPNTQYF TGTGCCTGGAACCCGGGACTAGCGGGAGGGCCGAATACGCAGTATTTT
. . TRBJ2-3 TRBV2 CASSVDTGVTDTQYF TGTGCCAGCAGTGTAGATACAGGCGTCACAGATACGCAGTATTTT
. . TRBJ2-2 TRBV12-5 CASGLQSRGITGELFF TGTGCTAGTGGTTTGCAATCGCGGGGAATCACCGGGGAGCTGTTTTTT
TRBD1 . TRBJ1-1 TRBV5-1 CASSPGTGGITFF TGCGCCAGCAGCCCAGGGACAGGGGGAATAACTTTCTTT
. . TRBJ1-1 TRBV6-1 CASSELTTEGTEAFF TGTGCCAGCAGTGAACTAACCACCGAGGGTACTGAAGCTTTCTTT
. . TRBJ2-7 TRBV7-9 CASSSTSDRIYEQYF TGTGCCAGCAGCTCAACATCCGACAGGATCTACGAGCAGTACTTC
. . TRBJ2-7 TRBV5-5 CASDPGLNPYEQYF TGTGCCAGCGACCCAGGCCTCAACCCCTACGAGCAGTACTTC
. . TRBJ2-3 TRBV9 CASSVGSGSDTQYF TGTGCCAGCAGCGTAGGGTCGGGGTCAGATACGCAGTATTTT
TRBD1 . TRBJ2-7 TRBV30 CAWRGTGGLSYEQYF TGTGCCTGGAGGGGAACAGGGGGCCTCTCCTACGAGCAGTACTTC
TRBD1 few TRBJ2-7 TRBV27 CASSSRTGGYEQYF TGTGCCAGCAGTTCCCGGACAGGGGGTTACGAGCAGTACTTC
. . TRBJ2-5 TRBV7-6 CAIYSDSQETQYF TGTGCCATCTATTCGGACAGCCAAGAGACCCAGTACTTC
. . TRBJ1-4 TRBV28 CASRNEKLFF TGTGCCAGCCGGAATGAAAAACTGTTTTTT
. . TRBJ1-1 TRBV7-8 CASSLARQGRVGWGTEAFF TGTGCCAGCAGCTTAGCGCGGCAGGGGCGAGTGGGGTGGGGCACTGAAGCTTTCTTT
TRBD1 . TRBJ2-7 TRBV27 CASSLGRDRVSYEQYF TGTGCCAGCAGTTTAGGCAGGGACAGGGTCTCCTACGAGCAGTACTTC
. . TRBJ1-2 TRBV15 CATSQGNYGYTF TGTGCCACCAGCCAGGGAAACTATGGCTACACCTTC
TRBD1 . TRBJ1-3 TRBV4-2 CASSQPTDRVLAGNTIYF TGTGCCAGCAGCCAACCGACCGACAGGGTCCTAGCTGGAAACACCATATATTTT
TRBD2 . TRBJ2-7 TRBV9 CASSVAAGVDEQYF TGTGCCAGCAGCGTAGCGGCGGGAGTGGACGAGCAGTACTTC
. . TRBJ2-7 TRBV7-2 CASSLNSLYEQYF TGTGCCAGCAGCTTAAACTCCCTCTACGAGCAGTACTTC
. . TRBJ2-7 TRBV7-7 CASSLGELGEQYF TGTGCTAGCAGCTTAGGGGAGCTTGGCGAGCAGTACTTC
TRBD1 . TRBJ2-3 TRBV7-2 CASSRGQGRTDTQYF TGTGCCAGCAGCCGGGGACAGGGCCGCACAGATACGCAGTATTTT
TRBD1 . TRBJ2-7 TRBV30 CAWHGTAFNSYEQYF TGTGCCTGGCACGGGACAGCCTTTAACTCCTACGAGCAGTACTTC
. . TRBJ1-2 TRBV5-1 CASSRQGNYGYTF TGCGCCAGCAGCCGTCAGGGGAACTATGGCTACACCTTC
TRBD2 . TRBJ2-1 TRBV4-3 CASSHYLGLAGANEQFF TGCGCCAGCAGCCACTACTTGGGACTAGCGGGAGCCAATGAGCAGTTCTTC
TRBD1 . TRBJ1-4 TRBV4-3 CASSQTGTGPEKLFF TGCGCCAGCAGCCAAACTGGGACAGGGCCCGAAAAACTGTTTTTT
TRBD2 . TRBJ2-7 TRBV7-9 CTSSSSGTSGRSEYF TGTACCAGCAGCTCCTCCGGGACTAGCGGGAGATCCGAGTACTTC
TRBD1 . TRBJ1-5 TRBV2 CASDRGTGNQPQHF TGTGCCAGCGACAGGGGCACCGGCAATCAGCCCCAGCATTTT
. once TRBJ1-2 TRBV18 CASSPVQNYGYTF TGTGCCAGCTCACCAGTACAGAACTATGGCTACACCTTC
TRBD1 few TRBJ2-7 TRBV29-1 CSSYTWTGESYEQYF TGCAGCTCCTATACCTGGACAGGGGAATCCTACGAGCAGTACTTC
. . TRBJ1-2 TRBV7-9 CSSSFHEAGYTF TGTTCCAGCAGCTTTCACGAGGCTGGCTACACCTTC
. . TRBJ1-3 TRBV28 CASKGVSPRYHSGNTIYF TGTGCCAGCAAGGGGGTATCCCCTCGGTACCACTCTGGAAACACCATATATTTT
TRBD1 . TRBJ2-7 TRBV10-3 CATSRDRDNEQYF TGTGCCACCTCACGGGACAGGGACAACGAGCAGTACTTC
TRBD1 . TRBJ1-2 TRBV25-1 CASSLPPRSTGVNGYTF TGTGCCAGCAGTTTACCGCCTCGATCGACAGGGGTAAATGGCTACACCTTC